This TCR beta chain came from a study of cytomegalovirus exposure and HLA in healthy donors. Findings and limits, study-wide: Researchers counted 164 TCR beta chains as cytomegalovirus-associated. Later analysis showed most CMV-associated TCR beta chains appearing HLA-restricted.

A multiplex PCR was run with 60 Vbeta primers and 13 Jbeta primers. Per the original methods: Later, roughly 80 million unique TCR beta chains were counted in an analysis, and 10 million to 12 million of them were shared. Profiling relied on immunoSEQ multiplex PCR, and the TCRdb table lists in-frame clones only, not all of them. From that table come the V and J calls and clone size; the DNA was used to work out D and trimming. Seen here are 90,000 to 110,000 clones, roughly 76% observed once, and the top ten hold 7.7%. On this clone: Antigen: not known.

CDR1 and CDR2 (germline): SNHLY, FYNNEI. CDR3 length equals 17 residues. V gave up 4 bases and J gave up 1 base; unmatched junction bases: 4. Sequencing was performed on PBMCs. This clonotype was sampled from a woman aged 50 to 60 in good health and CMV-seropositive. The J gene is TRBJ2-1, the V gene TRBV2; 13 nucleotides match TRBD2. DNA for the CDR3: TGTGCCAGCAGTGGGACTAGCGGGGGCCGTTCCTACAATGAGCAGTTCTTC. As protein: CASSGTSGGRSYNEQFF.